This record looks at one T cell receptor beta chain sequence and its context. This clonotype was counted ten times or more. Its antigen remains undetermined. Base qualities are missing; no much larger clone stands one base away. Synthesis of TCR cDNA relied on 5'RACE template switching, a step that introduced a universal primer site along with unique molecular identifiers. Priming of cDNA synthesis was performed from both the TCR alpha and TCR beta constant segments. Library amplification used two PCR steps, and the second PCR step added sample barcodes and sequencing adapters. Sequencing of libraries was performed on Illumina HiSeq 2500 (2x100 bp) or NovaSeq (2x150 bp). The original pipeline was this. MIGEC handled demultiplexing of reads and collapsing into UMI consensus sequences, while MiXCR performed V(D)J alignment. Clonotypes responding to the vaccine were identified with edgeR on replicate PBMC samples, with the criteria of FDR below 0.01 and a log2 fold change above 5 up to day 15. Each bulk clonotype received a CD4 or CD8 identity based on whether the sequenced CD4 or CD8 repertoire contained that clonotype at higher abundance. TCRdb reworked the public reads: Q25 trimming with fastp, MiXCR clone assembly, productive beta chains retained. Rows with one shared CDR3 protein collapse into an entry with the most common genes and DNA. TCRdb's processing, not the authors', yielded these V and J calls. In all, the sample holds around 46,000 distinct CDR3 sequences, and 6% to 8% of those were seen once. The top ten clonotypes cover more than 25% of the sample.

The germline V gene gives CDR1 as SGHRS and CDR2 as YFSETQ. V sheds 0 bases and J sheds 6 bases, leaving 7 bases between their ends. The CDR3, cysteine through phenylalanine, is 13 amino acids long. Kept here is only the CDR3 DNA, which spans 39 bases and is read in frame from base 1. The intended sense of this specimen's treatment or condition label: live attenuated yellow fever vaccine strain. A standard Ficoll-Paque protocol was used to isolate PBMCs from peripheral blood. CD4 and CD8 T-cell fractions were isolated with Dynabeads CD4 and CD8 positive selection kits. TriZol was used to extract RNA from bulk PBMCs, CD4 and CD8 fractions, and dextramer-positive and dextramer-negative fractions. This sample is drawn from a study of T cells after yellow fever vaccination (dated by TCRdb to about 2019). For context, the study as a whole: The SMART-Seq v4 Ultra Low Input RNA kit was used to prepare libraries from fractions with low cell numbers. To follow T-cell clones before and after primary and booster YFV17D yellow fever vaccination, bulk TCR alpha and beta repertoires were sequenced over time. Two healthy male donors made up the cohort, one aged 18 to 30 years and the other aged 30 to 40 years. Blood was collected at multiple timepoints before and after primary and secondary immunization, and bulk PBMC replicates and cell subsets were isolated. Study-level results and caveats: A small fraction of clonotypes showed up in both the CD4 and CD8 compartments, probably as a result of convergent recombination. Because only two donors were included in the study, the extent to which the findings can be generalized is limited. Computational filtering was needed because FACS-sorted repertoires could contain abundant contaminating clonotypes from the bulk population. After the booster, most of the clones that had expanded following primary vaccination were detected again (96% of CD4 and 80% to 90% of CD8), which suggests that memory was broadly maintained. Compared with the primary T-cell response, the secondary T-cell response was weaker but faster, peaking on day 5 rather than day 15.

The TCR originated in a man aged 18 to 29 who received the YFV17D yellow fever vaccine. Recombination linked TRBV5-1 to TRBJ2-4; the D gene remains uncertain. Sample: CD8+ T cells sorted from PBMCs, taken approximately 16 days after the first yellow fever vaccination. CDR3 protein: CASSLGWGNIQYF. The nucleotide sequence is TGCGCCAGCAGCTTGGGTTGGGGAAACATTCAGTACTTC.